Each of the 14 T cell receptor beta chains below was sequenced from the same sample in a study of control samples from healthy donors and cancer patients. TCRdb's table, derived via immunoSEQ multiplex PCR, lists solely in-frame clones and lacks some. The sample has 35,000 to 50,000 clones; roughly 86% are singletons. Sequenced sample: PBMCs. These receptors all stem from a woman aged 55-69 years with lung cancer.

This sequence joins TRBV5-6 and TRBJ1-1; D gene unclear. Trimming pared 7 bases from V and 4 bases from J, leaving 11 bases between. The CDR3 is 12 amino acids. In germline, CDR1 is SGHDT, CDR2 YYEEEE. The CDR3 coding sequence is TGTGCCAGCGGGGTTATCGGCACTGAAGCTTTCTTT. It encodes CASGVIGTEAFF.

The rearrangement links TRBV27 to TRBJ1-5; D unresolved. The CDR3 totals 14 residues. Trimming took off 5 bases at V and 0 bases at J, with 8 bases between the two ends. Per germline, CDR1 MNHEY and CDR2 SMNVEV (reference sequence). The CDR3 sequence is CASSPAYSNQPQHF. The CDR3 nucleotides read TGTGCCAGCAGTCCAGCGTATAGCAATCAGCCCCAGCATTTT.

The J gene is TRBJ1-5, the V gene TRBV18; D is undetermined. V was pared by 3 bases and J by 7 bases, with 16 bases between. CDR3 size: 15 residues. In germline, CDR1 is KGHSH, CDR2 LQKENI. The CDR3 sequence is CASSPGGGVDQPQHF. Written as DNA, the CDR3 is TGTGCCAGCTCACCGGGCGGAGGAGTTGACCAGCCCCAGCATTTT.

This clone has only a few counts. The rearrangement uses TRBV7-2 and TRBJ2-5, with TRBD2 identical over 11 bases. Germline assignment: CDR1 SGHTA and CDR2 FQGNSA. The CDR3 length is 14 residues. The V and J ends lost 5 bases and 5 bases, in that order; junction bases with no gene match: 4. The CDR3 nucleotides are TGTGCCAGCAGCCCTCGGACTAGCGGGGAGACCCAGTACTTC. Protein: CASSPRTSGETQYF.

The V gene is TRBV9, the J gene TRBJ2-7; D call uncertain. The CDR3 length is 16 residues. Trimming cost V 0 bases and J 0 bases, with 13 bases left between them. Germline V CDR1 and CDR2: SGDLS, YYNGEE. In DNA, the CDR3 is TGTGCCAGCAGCGTAGACCCGACCGAGCCCTCCTACGAGCAGTACTTC. The encoded protein is CASSVDPTEPSYEQYF. Looking up the rest from reference TRBV9 and TRBJ2-7 gives the full variable domain: DSGVTQTPKHLITATGQRVTLRCSPRSGDLSVYWYQQSLDQGLQFLIQYYNGEERAKGNILERFSAQQFPDLHSELNLSSLELGDSALYFCASSVDPTEPSYEQYFGPGTRLTVT.

This sequence joins TRBV6-2 or TRBV6-3 and TRBJ2-3; no definite D call. This CDR3 has 15 amino acids. Germline CDR1 is MNHEY and CDR2 is SVGEGT. Trimming stripped 2 bases from V and 0 bases from J, with 9 bases between. CDR3 bases: TGTGCCAGCAGTTACGTCTTGGACAGCACAGATACGCAGTATTTT. It encodes CASSYVLDSTDTQYF.

The genes are TRBV10-3 and TRBJ2-4, with 9 bases fitting TRBD1. Looked up from germline, CDR1 is ENHRY and CDR2 is SYGVKD. The ends lost 3 bases at V and 0 bases at J; junction bases unmatched: 6. This CDR3 spans 17 amino acids. CDR3: CAISERGQGLAKNIQYF. Written as DNA, the CDR3 is TGTGCCATCAGTGAAAGGGGACAGGGTCTAGCCAAAAACATTCAGTACTTC.

The chain joins TRBV5-6 to TRBJ1-1; D perhaps matches TRBD1 (5 bases). Deletions cut 1 base from V and 4 bases from J, with 11 bases between. This CDR3 contains 14 residues. Germline assignment: CDR1 SGHDT and CDR2 YYEEEE. The DNA of the CDR3 is TGTGCCAGCAGCTTGCCGGATGGGGCCACTGAAGCTTTCTTT. As protein: CASSLPDGATEAFF.

This rearrangement joins TRBV7-3 to TRBJ2-2; D is unresolved. This CDR3 comprises 12 residues. V was cut by 5 bases and J by 11 bases, with 12 bases left in between. Germline V CDR1 and CDR2: SGHTA, FQGTGA. CDR3 sequence reads: CASSLHWGELFF. Here the CDR3 DNA reads TGTGCCAGCAGCCTTCACTGGGGTGAGCTGTTTTTT.

This rearrangement joins TRBV11-3 to TRBJ1-1; 10 bases map to TRBD1. The V gene's germline CDR1 is SGHNT and CDR2 YENEEA. V was clipped by 5 bases and J by 4 bases; unmatched bases: 7. The CDR3 extends over 15 amino acids. In DNA form, the CDR3 reads TGTGCCAGCAGCCCCGGGACAGGGGAGGGCACTGAAGCTTTCTTT. Translated, it gives CASSPGTGEGTEAFF.

J is TRBJ1-3 and V is TRBV6-1, with 8 bases lining up with TRBD1. This CDR3 comprises 17 residues. V shed 2 bases, J shed 2 bases, and the junction held 8 bases outside the gene matches. The germline gives CDR1 MNHNS, CDR2 SASEGT. This CDR3 reads CASSEREVTGAGNTIYF. CDR3 DNA: TGTGCCAGCAGTGAAAGGGAAGTGACAGGGGCTGGAAACACCATATATTTT.

The chain combines TRBV29-1 with TRBJ1-1, with a possible D match to TRBD1 (6 bases). Germline V gene lookup returns CDR1 SQVTM and CDR2 ANQGSEA. The length of the CDR3 is 11 residues. Trimming removed 7 bases from V and 8 bases from J, with 14 bases in between. CDR3: CSATLTGEAFF. For the CDR3, the DNA is TGCAGCGCTACCCTCACAGGGGAAGCTTTCTTT.

The chain links TRBV6-1 to TRBJ2-1; possible D gene TRBD1, 5 bases. The CDR3 has 13 residues. V lost 1 base and J lost 6, with 7 bases in between. Germline CDR1 and CDR2: MNHNS and SASEGT. CDR3 sequence (DNA): TGTGCCAGCAGTGAAGGGGGCCTCAATGAGCAGTTCTTC. Translated, it gives CASSEGGLNEQFF.

The V gene is TRBV28, the J gene TRBJ1-2; TRBD1 agrees at 8 bases. Per germline, CDR1 MDHEN and CDR2 SYDVKM. Trimming cost V 1 base and J 1 base; bases outside gene matches: 2. The CDR3 is 15 residues long. CDR3 in DNA: TGTGCCAGCAGTTTATTGGACAGGGATAACTATGGCTACACCTTC. Protein product: CASSLLDRDNYGYTF.